One sample yielded the 28 T cell receptor beta chains listed below, sequenced in a study of blood T cell repertoires in COVID-19. This table comes from immunoSEQ multiplex PCR, and its TCRdb copy is limited to in-frame clones, with some not included. Among roughly 280,000 clones, 85% to 90% were seen once, and the ten largest hold 2% to 2.5%. Sample: PBMCs or T cells enriched from blood (not recorded which). These receptors originate from a woman younger than 35 who had recovered from COVID-19.

The rearrangement uses TRBV5-1 and TRBJ2-6, with D possibly TRBD2 on 5 matching bases. The germline CDR1 and CDR2 sequences are SGHRS and YFSETQ. V was pared by 0 bases and J by 4 bases, with 8 bases between. The CDR3 runs 15 residues. Here the CDR3 reads CASSLAGNGANVLTF. In nucleotides, the CDR3 is TGCGCCAGCAGCTTGGCGGGGAACGGGGCCAACGTCCTGACTTTC.

The rearrangement uses TRBV5-4 and TRBJ2-7; D perhaps matches TRBD1 (6 bases). Germline assignment: CDR1 SGHNT and CDR2 YYREEE (reference sequence). Deletions cut 0 bases from V and 2 bases from J, with 9 bases between. CDR3 length: 14 residues. The CDR3 DNA is TGTGCCAGCAGCTTGGGGACAGTACCCTACGAGCAGTACTTC. Amino acids: CASSLGTVPYEQYF.

V is TRBV9 and J is TRBJ2-7; 11 bases agree with TRBD2. V was pared by 0 bases and J by 5 bases, with 4 bases of the junction left unmatched. The CDR3 has 15 amino acids. The germline CDR1 and CDR2 sequences are SGDLS and YYNGEE. CDR3 in amino acids: CASSVGSGGGHEQYF. For the CDR3, the DNA is TGTGCCAGCAGCGTAGGTAGCGGGGGGGGTCACGAGCAGTACTTC.

The V gene is TRBV11-2, the J gene TRBJ1-6; the match to TRBD1 covers 8 bases. V gave up 5 bases and J gave up 6 bases; unmatched junction bases: 6. Looked up from germline, CDR1 is SGHAT and CDR2 is FQNNGV. CDR3 length: 15 amino acids. CDR3 sequence: CASSVGGQVNSPLHF. CDR3 DNA: TGTGCCAGCAGCGTCGGGGGACAGGTTAATTCACCCCTCCACTTT.

V is TRBV6-2 or TRBV6-3 and J is TRBJ1-1, with a possible D match to TRBD1 (5 bases). V lost 6 bases, J lost 0 bases, and 11 bases lay in between. The CDR3 has 14 residues. Germline CDR1 and CDR2: MNHEY and SVGEGT. The CDR3 DNA follows: TGTGCCAGCAGCCACGACAGTATGAACACTGAAGCTTTCTTT. Its translation: CASSHDSMNTEAFF.

This clone was seen just once. The chain carries TRBV19 and TRBJ2-7, with 7 bases identical to TRBD1. The length of the CDR3 is 15 residues. CDR1 and CDR2 from the germline V gene are LNHDA and SQIVND (reference sequence). V lost 3 bases to trimming and J lost 3 bases; unmatched junction nucleotides: 8. This chain's CDR3 is CASSILKGQSYEQYF. CDR3 in DNA: TGTGCCAGTAGTATCTTAAAGGGACAGAGCTACGAGCAGTACTTC. Combining the CDR3 with reference TRBV19 and TRBJ2-7 gives the whole variable domain DGGITQSPKYLFRKEGQNVTLSCEQNLNHDAMYWYRQDPGQGLRLIYYSQIVNDFQKGDIAEGYSVSREKKESFPLTVTSAQKNPTAFYLCASSILKGQSYEQYFGPGTRLTVT.

V gene TRBV10-1 combines with J gene TRBJ2-5; D is perhaps TRBD1 (6 bases). With 10 bases removed from V and 3 bases from J, the gap between germline ends came to 6 bases. Germline V lookup: CDR1 WNHNN, CDR2 SYGVQD (reference sequence). The CDR3 is made up of 10 amino acids. CDR3 bases: TGCGCCAAGGGGGAAGAGACCCAGTACTTC. Residues: CAKGEETQYF.

This sequence joins TRBV15 and TRBJ1-4; 7 positions match TRBD1. CDR1 is LNHNV, CDR2 YYDKDF, per germline (reference sequence). The CDR3 contains 14 residues. The ends lost 5 bases at V and 7 bases at J; junction bases unmatched: 7. The CDR3 nucleotides read TGTGCCACCAGCTGGATGACAGGGAGTGAAAAACTGTTTTTT. Its translation: CATSWMTGSEKLFF.

This rearrangement joins TRBV4-2 to TRBJ2-2; D is perhaps TRBD1 (5 bases). V was shortened by 3 bases and J by 7 bases, with 15 bases between the two germline ends. Germline-derived CDR1 and CDR2 are LGHNA and YNFKEQ. This CDR3 comprises 15 residues. The CDR3 DNA follows: TGTGCCAGCAGCCAGCCAGAGGCAGGGATCGGGGAGCTGTTTTTT. It is translated as CASSQPEAGIGELFF.

This chain links TRBV27 with TRBJ1-1, with 7 positions matching TRBD1. The germline CDR1 and CDR2 sequences are MNHEY and SMNVEV (reference sequence). V lost 6 bases, J lost 8 bases, and 6 bases stayed unmatched. CDR3 length: 12 residues. CDR3 sequence reads: CASRAGGTEAFF. CDR3 in DNA: TGTGCCAGCAGAGCAGGGGGGACCGAAGCTTTCTTT.

Of note for this clone: One end of the junction does not line up with germline, which may come from a read error. The chain employs TRBV7-7 and TRBJ2-1; maybe TRBD1 (5 bases). Per the germline V gene, CDR1 is SSHAT and CDR2 is FNYEAQ (reference sequence). This CDR3 spans 16 amino acids. The CDR3 DNA follows: TGTGCTAGCAGCTCAGACAGCTTTGGATATTCGAATGAGCAGTTCTTC. Amino acids: CASSSDSFGYSNEQFF.

The chain couples TRBV5-1 to TRBJ2-7; tentatively, D is TRBD1 (6 bases). Per germline, CDR1 SGHRS and CDR2 YFSETQ. Between the trimmed V and J ends, which lost 0 bases and 5 bases, there was a span of 9 bases. This CDR3 has 13 residues. CDR3 sequence: CASSLGRGNEQYF. CDR3 in DNA: TGCGCCAGCAGCTTGGGCAGGGGCAACGAGCAGTACTTC.

The rearrangement links TRBV5-5 to TRBJ1-5; D gene ambiguous. Germline CDR1 is SGHKS and CDR2 is YYEKEE (reference sequence). The CDR3 loop spans 13 amino acids. V lost 7 bases to trimming and J lost 7 bases, with 15 bases between them. CDR3: CASGSLEGQPQHF. The CDR3 DNA reads as TGTGCCAGCGGATCTCTTGAGGGACAGCCCCAGCATTTT. The full variable domain, completed using reference TRBV5-5 and TRBJ1-5, is DAGVTQSPTHLIKTRGQQVTLRCSPISGHKSVSWYQQVLGQGPQFIFQYYEKEERGRGNFPDRFSARQFPNYSSELNVNALLLGDSALYLCASGSLEGQPQHFGDGTRLSIL.

This chain connects TRBV7-8 to TRBJ1-2, with 7 nucleotides matching TRBD1. The V gene's germline CDR1 is SGHVS and CDR2 FQNEAQ. The CDR3 has 14 amino acids. J lost 3 bases, V lost 1 base, and 2 bases had no gene match. DNA of the CDR3: TGTGCCAGCAGCTTAGGAGGGACAGACTATGGCTACACCTTC. Its protein product is CASSLGGTDYGYTF.

Only one count was recorded for this clone. The V call is TRBV25-1, the J call TRBJ1-2; D uncertain. The CDR3 is 13 residues long. In germline, CDR1 is MGHDK, CDR2 SYGVNS. Trimming left V 2 bases short and J 4 bases short, with 8 bases between. DNA for the CDR3: TGTGCCAGCAGTGAAGTCGGTTCCTATGGCTACACCTTC. It specifies CASSEVGSYGYTF.

The rearrangement uses TRBV10-1 and TRBJ1-1; maybe TRBD1 (6 bases). With 4 bases removed from V and 4 bases from J, the gap between germline ends came to 13 bases. CDR3 length equals 14 residues. Germline V gene sequence: CDR1 WNHNN, CDR2 SYGVQD (reference sequence). The DNA of the CDR3 is TGCGCCAGCAGTGGCAGGGGTTCTGGCACTGAAGCTTTCTTT. It yields the protein CASSGRGSGTEAFF.

The rearrangement joins TRBV2 to TRBJ1-5; tentatively, D is TRBD1 (6 bases). Trimming shortened V by 3 bases and J by 11 bases, and 20 bases separated the two germline ends. The CDR3 has 15 amino acids. CDR1 is SNHLY, CDR2 FYNNEI, per germline. CDR3 sequence: CASSDFVSGTKAQHF. DNA for the CDR3: TGTGCCAGCAGTGATTTCGTCTCCGGGACAAAGGCCCAGCATTTT.

This clone was detected once. The genes are TRBV19 and TRBJ1-2, with 7 bases lining up with TRBD1. There are 14 residues in the CDR3. Germline trimming cut 5 bases from V and 2 bases from J; bases unmatched to any gene: 5. The germline gives CDR1 LNHDA, CDR2 SQIVND (reference sequence). Here the CDR3 DNA reads TGTGCCAGTAGTTCCGAGGGACAGAACTATGGCTACACCTTC. Encoded protein: CASSSEGQNYGYTF.

This rearrangement joins TRBV4-2 to TRBJ2-3; 9 bases fit TRBD2. The CDR3 is 16 amino acids. The germline CDR1 and CDR2 sequences are LGHNA and YNFKEQ. V lost 5 bases to trimming and J lost 7 bases; unmatched junction nucleotides: 13. The CDR3 region has the DNA TGTGCCAGCAGCTCCCTTGGGCGGGGGGGCTCGTATACGCAGTATTTT. Translation: CASSSLGRGGSYTQYF.

This chain joins TRBV6-1 and TRBJ1-5, with a possible D match to TRBD1 (5 bases). CDR1 is MNHNS and CDR2 is SASEGT in the germline V gene. The V end was cut by 3 bases, the J end by 3 bases, with 9 bases between. The CDR3 consists of 14 residues. The CDR3 DNA is TGTGCCAGCAGTGACCCGGGACTCAATCAGCCCCAGCATTTT. Translation gives CASSDPGLNQPQHF.

The V and J genes are TRBV10-3 and TRBJ1-1; 10 nucleotides align to TRBD1. The CDR3 runs 13 residues. With V trimmed by 6 bases and J by 10 bases, 8 bases remained unmatched. CDR1 is ENHRY, CDR2 SYGVKD, per germline. The CDR3 DNA reads as TGTGCCATCAGGACCGGACAGGGGGAGACAGCTTTCTTT. It specifies CAIRTGQGETAFF.

The chain is built from TRBV2 and TRBJ2-5, with TRBD2 matching over 7 bases. Germline loops: CDR1 SNHLY, CDR2 FYNNEI. V was pared by 3 bases and J by 2 bases, with 6 bases of the junction left unmatched. This CDR3 comprises 15 residues. The CDR3 nucleotides are TGTGCCAGCAGTGACGACGGGGGGATTCAAGAGACCCAGTACTTC. It specifies CASSDDGGIQETQYF.

CDR3 sequence: CASNLLGQEETQYF. CDR3 sequence (DNA): TGTGCCAGCAACCTCTTGGGACAGGAAGAGACCCAGTACTTC. The chain uses TRBV2 and TRBJ2-5; 8 bases are a match to TRBD1. This CDR3 contains 14 residues. Per the germline V gene, CDR1 is SNHLY and CDR2 is FYNNEI. Trimming removed 7 bases from V and 3 bases from J; junction bases left unmatched: 7.

J is TRBJ1-1 and V is TRBV6-5, with a weak D call TRBD1 (6 bases). The CDR3 is 12 residues long. Trimming removed 10 bases from V and 2 bases from J, with 11 bases in between. Germline assignment: CDR1 MNHEY and CDR2 SVGAGI. The CDR3 region has the DNA TGTGCCACTCGCAGGGGAAACACTGAAGCTTTCTTT. This sequence encodes CATRRGNTEAFF.

The rearrangement links TRBV2 to TRBJ1-1; D not resolved. The germline CDR1 and CDR2 sequences are SNHLY and FYNNEI. There are 13 residues in the CDR3. The V gene lost 1 base and the J gene lost 5 bases, with 8 bases spanning the gap. Here the CDR3 DNA reads TGTGCCAGCAGTGAAGTCCGGCGGACTGAAGCTTTCTTT. Translating it yields CASSEVRRTEAFF. Combining the CDR3 with reference TRBV2 and TRBJ1-1 gives the whole variable domain EPEVTQTPSHQVTQMGQEVILRCVPISNHLYFYWYRQILGQKVEFLVSFYNNEISEKSEIFDDQFSVERPDGSNFTLKIRSTKLEDSAMYFCASSEVRRTEAFFGQGTRLTVV.

The gene calls are TRBV10-3 and TRBJ2-1; D is undetermined. Trimming stripped 6 bases from V and 4 bases from J, with 7 bases between. Per the germline V gene, CDR1 is ENHRY and CDR2 is SYGVKD. This CDR3 contains 12 residues. For the CDR3, the DNA is TGTGCCATCAGGACATTTTACAATGAGCAGTTCTTC. Amino acids: CAIRTFYNEQFF.

This chain joins TRBV4-1 and TRBJ1-4, with D tentatively TRBD1 (5 bases). This CDR3 region has 14 residues. Germline assignment: CDR1 MGHRA and CDR2 YSYEKL. V lost 1 base and J lost 8, with 11 bases in between. In DNA form, the CDR3 reads TGCGCCAGCAGCCAAGGGGGCGCTCGGGAAAAACTGTTTTTT. Its protein product is CASSQGGAREKLFF.

The J gene is TRBJ1-6, the V gene TRBV19; the match to TRBD1 covers 7 bases. V gave up 5 bases and J gave up 13 bases; unmatched junction bases: 11. The CDR3 is made up of 14 amino acids. CDR1 LNHDA and CDR2 SQIVND come from the germline V gene (reference sequence). The CDR3 DNA is TGTGCCAGTAGTCCTGGGACAGAGGGACCCCCCCTCCACTTT. Amino acids: CASSPGTEGPPLHF.